These 22 T cell receptor beta chains were all obtained from the same sample, sequenced in a study of cytomegalovirus exposure and HLA in healthy donors. The PCR ran on 60 Vbeta and 13 Jbeta primers. Generated by immunoSEQ multiplex PCR, the TCRdb table keeps only in-frame clones and is missing some. Among nearly 110,000 clones, more than 70% were seen once, and the ten largest hold 2.5%. Sequenced: PBMCs. The receptors stem from a man aged 40-50 years in good health and CMV-seronegative.

The chain carries TRBV5-6 and TRBJ1-2; 7 nucleotides match TRBD1. There are 15 residues in the CDR3. CDR1 and CDR2 (germline): SGHDT, YYEEEE. The ends lost 2 bases at V and 8 bases at J; junction bases unmatched: 12. The CDR3, as DNA: TGTGCCAGCAGCTTCACTACAGGGGTCGGACGCGGCTACACCTTC. The encoded protein is CASSFTTGVGRGYTF.

V usage is TRBV5-1 and J usage is TRBJ2-7; 13 nucleotides align to TRBD2. In germline, CDR1 is SGHRS, CDR2 YFSETQ. The junction had 6 bases not matched to a gene; V was cut back by 4 bases and J by 5 bases. This CDR3 is built from 15 residues. In DNA form, the CDR3 reads TGCGCCAGCAGCCGGACTAGCGGGGGTGGGAACGAGCAGTACTTC. Protein sequence: CASSRTSGGGNEQYF.

V gene TRBV27 combines with J gene TRBJ2-7; the D gene is possibly TRBD2 (7 bases). The CDR3 loop spans 18 amino acids. V was shortened by 5 bases and J by 6 bases, with 29 bases between the two germline ends. Looked up from germline, CDR1 is MNHEY and CDR2 is SMNVEV (reference sequence). CDR3 loop: CASSPGGRGAGIASEQYF. CDR3 nucleotides: TGTGCCAGCAGTCCCGGGGGGCGAGGGGCGGGGATAGCATCCGAGCAGTACTTC.

The CDR3: CATHWGRVQNTEAFF. CDR3 coding DNA: TGTGCCACCCATTGGGGGCGGGTTCAGAACACTGAAGCTTTCTTT. The genes are TRBV28 and TRBJ1-1; D is perhaps TRBD1 (6 bases). Germline CDR1 and CDR2: MDHEN and SYDVKM. The CDR3 loop spans 15 amino acids. V dropped 10 bases and J dropped 1 base, with 19 bases sitting between them.

This clone was seen only once. This chain links TRBV5-1 with TRBJ1-1; 9 bases are a match to TRBD1. V shed 4 bases and J 1 base; nucleotides not matched to a gene: 2. CDR1 SGHRS and CDR2 YFSETQ come from the germline V gene. The CDR3 has 14 residues. The CDR3 region is CASSMGQGNTEAFF. CDR3 DNA: TGCGCCAGCAGCATGGGACAGGGGAACACTGAAGCTTTCTTT.

The chain links TRBV5-1 to TRBJ1-2; 7 nucleotides align to TRBD1. CDR1 is SGHRS and CDR2 is YFSETQ in the germline V gene. V lost 4 bases and J lost 9; bases outside the gene matches: 6. This CDR3 is 12 amino acids long. The CDR3 nucleotides read TGCGCCAGCAGCGAGCCAGGGGGTCGCTACACCTTC. Amino acid sequence: CASSEPGGRYTF. The full variable domain, rest sourced from reference TRBV5-1 and TRBJ1-2, is KAGVTQTPRYLIKTRGQQVTLSCSPISGHRSVSWYQQTPGQGLQFLFEYFSETQRNKGNFPGRFSGRQFSNSRSEMNVSTLELGDSALYLCASSEPGGRYTFGSGTRLTVV.

The CDR3 DNA is TGCGCCAGCAGCTTGGACTACAGGGACGGGGAGCTGTTTTTT. Translated, it gives CASSLDYRDGELFF. This sequence joins TRBV5-1 and TRBJ2-2, with D perhaps TRBD1 (6 bases). The CDR3 covers 14 residues. V dropped 0 bases and J dropped 7 bases, with 10 bases sitting between them. Per the germline V gene, CDR1 is SGHRS and CDR2 is YFSETQ. Supplemented by reference TRBV5-1 and TRBJ2-2, the full variable domain reads KAGVTQTPRYLIKTRGQQVTLSCSPISGHRSVSWYQQTPGQGLQFLFEYFSETQRNKGNFPGRFSGRQFSNSRSEMNVSTLELGDSALYLCASSLDYRDGELFFGEGSRLTVL.

This clone was picked up one time. This chain connects TRBV6-5 to TRBJ2-3, with 11 bases identical to TRBD2. CDR1 and CDR2 from the germline V gene are MNHEY and SVGAGI. The CDR3 runs to 15 residues. V was clipped by 6 bases and J by 7 bases; unmatched bases: 9. The CDR3 region is CASRQLAGVQNTQYF. The CDR3 nucleotides are TGTGCCAGCAGGCAACTAGCGGGAGTCCAAAATACGCAGTATTTT.

V gene TRBV7-2 combines with J gene TRBJ2-6; TRBD2 matches at 10 bases. The CDR3 has 17 amino acids. Germline loops: CDR1 SGHTA, CDR2 FQGNSA. V was clipped by 6 bases and J by 2 bases; unmatched bases: 7. CDR3 in DNA: TGTGCCAGCAGGCGGACTAGCGGCACCGCTGGGGCCAACGTCCTGACTTTC. Protein: CASRRTSGTAGANVLTF.

V gene TRBV6-5 combines with J gene TRBJ2-7, with TRBD1 identical over 9 bases. This CDR3 comprises 14 residues. Trimming at V came to 4 bases and at J to 6 bases, leaving 7 bases not matched to a gene. Looked up from germline, CDR1 is MNHEY and CDR2 is SVGAGI. CDR3 DNA: TGTGCCAGCAGTTTGGGGACAGGGAGTGGCGAGCAGTACTTC. Amino acid sequence: CASSLGTGSGEQYF.

The CDR3 sequence: CASSLSRSNGELFF. The CDR3 nucleotides read TGTGCCAGCAGCTTAAGTAGATCCAACGGGGAGCTGTTTTTT. The genes are TRBV7-6 and TRBJ2-2; no firm D call. The CDR3 totals 14 residues. V was shortened by 2 bases and J by 7 bases, with 11 bases between the two germline ends. Germline values: CDR1 SGHVS, CDR2 FNYEAQ.

The V gene is TRBV7-9, the J gene TRBJ2-7; the match to TRBD2 covers 8 bases. Trimming cost V 4 bases and J 0 bases; bases outside gene matches: 2. The CDR3 consists of 14 residues. Germline lookup yields CDR1 SEHNR and CDR2 FQNEAQ (reference sequence). In DNA, the CDR3 is TGTGCCAGCAGCTCGGGGGGGAGCTCCTACGAGCAGTACTTC. Protein sequence: CASSSGGSSYEQYF.

The rearrangement joins TRBV19 to TRBJ2-3, with D maybe TRBD2 (7 bases). This CDR3 region has 14 residues. Trimming left V 8 bases short and J 1 base short, with 13 bases between. The germline gives CDR1 LNHDA, CDR2 SQIVND (reference sequence). The chain's CDR3 is CASVEGGGTDTQYF. The CDR3 bases are TGTGCCAGTGTTGAAGGGGGGGGCACAGATACGCAGTATTTT.

The gene calls are TRBV5-6 and TRBJ2-2; 11 nucleotides line up with TRBD1. With V trimmed by 4 bases and J by 4 bases, 3 bases remained unmatched. The CDR3 is made up of 15 amino acids. Looked up from germline, CDR1 is SGHDT and CDR2 is YYEEEE. Here the CDR3 reads CASSQGTGGTGELFF. In DNA form, the CDR3 reads TGTGCCAGCAGCCAAGGGACAGGGGGCACCGGGGAGCTGTTTTTT.

The rearrangement joins TRBV27 to TRBJ2-7; 9 positions match TRBD1. Germline CDR1 and CDR2: MNHEY and SMNVEV (reference sequence). V was clipped by 5 bases and J by 2 bases; unmatched bases: 1. The CDR3 runs 13 residues. The CDR3 loop reads CASSTGGPYEQYF. CDR3 sequence (DNA): TGTGCCAGCAGTACAGGGGGCCCCTACGAGCAGTACTTC.

The rearrangement links TRBV7-9 to TRBJ2-5, with D possibly matching TRBD1 (5 bases). The CDR3 contains 12 residues. In germline, CDR1 is SEHNR, CDR2 FQNEAQ (reference sequence). V was clipped by 2 bases and J by 5 bases, with 6 bases between them. The CDR3: CASSLRGETQYF. The CDR3 nucleotides read TGTGCCAGCAGCTTAAGGGGTGAGACCCAGTACTTC.

Worth noting for this clone: Mismatch with germline at one junction end may stem from a read error. The V gene is TRBV7-9, the J gene TRBJ2-2; D may match TRBD1 or TRBD2 (5 bases each). From germline, CDR1 is SEHNR and CDR2 FQNEAQ (reference sequence). The CDR3 spans 15 residues. The CDR3: CSSSLEGRRTGELFF. The CDR3 DNA reads TGTTCCAGCAGCTTAGAGGGGCGGCGAACCGGGGAGCTGTTTTTT.

This rearrangement joins TRBV6-5 to TRBJ2-5; no clear D. V lost 8 bases and J lost 5, with 9 bases in between. Germline CDR1 reads MNHEY; CDR2 reads SVGAGI. The CDR3 loop spans 11 amino acids. In DNA form, the CDR3 reads TGTGCCAGCGTATACATGGAGACCCAGTACTTC. Its translation: CASVYMETQYF.

The chain combines TRBV5-6 with TRBJ2-1; 11 bases agree with TRBD2. Germline CDR1 SGHDT, CDR2 YYEEEE. Trimming took 2 bases from V and 9 from J; bases not matched to a gene: 7. CDR3 length equals 15 residues. CDR3 amino acids: CASSFTTSGGSEQFF. The CDR3, as DNA: TGTGCCAGCAGCTTTACTACTAGCGGGGGATCTGAGCAGTTCTTC.

The chain is built from TRBV4-2 and TRBJ2-5; maybe TRBD2 (5 bases). This CDR3 contains 15 residues. V lost 1 base and J lost 1, with 10 bases in between. CDR1 is LGHNA and CDR2 is YNFKEQ in the germline V gene. The CDR3 DNA sequence: TGTGCCAGCAGCCAAGTACAGAGCGGCCAAGAGACCCAGTACTTC. It translates to CASSQVQSGQETQYF.

With regard to this clone: A junction end diverges from the germline sequence, so it may reflect a read error. The rearrangement links TRBV5-6 to TRBJ2-7, with 8 positions matching TRBD1. Looked up from germline, CDR1 is SGHDT and CDR2 is YYEEEE. The CDR3 contains 14 residues. The CDR3: CASSRDRGPYERYF. CDR3 nucleotide sequence: TGTGCCAGCAGTCGAGACAGGGGCCCCTACGAGCGGTACTTC.

This clone has just a few counts. V gene TRBV4-1 combines with J gene TRBJ2-3, with a weak D call TRBD1 (6 bases). The germline V gene encodes CDR1 MGHRA and CDR2 YSYEKL. V dropped 4 bases and J dropped 2 bases, with 16 bases sitting between them. This CDR3 is built from 16 residues. The DNA for the CDR3 is TGCGCCAGCAGCCGAGGTGGGACAAGTAACACAGATACGCAGTATTTT. Protein: CASSRGGTSNTDTQYF.